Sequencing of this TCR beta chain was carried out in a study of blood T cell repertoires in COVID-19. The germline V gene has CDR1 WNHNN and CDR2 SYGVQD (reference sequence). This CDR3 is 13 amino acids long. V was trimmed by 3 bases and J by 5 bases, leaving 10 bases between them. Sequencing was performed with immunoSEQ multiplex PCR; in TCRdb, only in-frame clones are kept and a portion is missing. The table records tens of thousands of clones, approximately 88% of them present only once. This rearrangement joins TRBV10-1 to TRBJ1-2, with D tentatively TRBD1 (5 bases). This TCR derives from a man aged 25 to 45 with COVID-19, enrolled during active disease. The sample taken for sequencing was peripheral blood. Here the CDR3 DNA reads TGCGCCAGCAGTGATGGGCAGGGATATGGCTACACCTTC. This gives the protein CASSDGQGYGYTF.